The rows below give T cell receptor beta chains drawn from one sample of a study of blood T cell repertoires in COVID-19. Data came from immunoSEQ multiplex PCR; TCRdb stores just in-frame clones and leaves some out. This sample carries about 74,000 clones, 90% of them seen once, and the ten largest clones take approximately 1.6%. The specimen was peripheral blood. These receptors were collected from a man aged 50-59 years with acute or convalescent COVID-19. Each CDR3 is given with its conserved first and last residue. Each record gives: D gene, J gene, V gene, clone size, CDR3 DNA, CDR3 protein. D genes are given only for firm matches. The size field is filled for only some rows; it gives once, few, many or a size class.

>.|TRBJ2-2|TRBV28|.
TGTGCCACCATAGGTGGGGGACACCCCACCGGGGAGCTGTTTTTT
CATIGGGHPTGELFF
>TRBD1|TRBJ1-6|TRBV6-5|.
TGTGCCAGCAGTAGCCGACAGGGAGGACCTCTCCACTTT
CASSSRQGGPLHF
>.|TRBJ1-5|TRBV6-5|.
TGTGCCAGCCTCCGCCGCCTATATAGCAATCAGCCCCAGCATTTT
CASLRRLYSNQPQHF
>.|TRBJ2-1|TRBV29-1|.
TGCAGCGTCGAATATATCGGACTCGGAACGCAGCAGTTCTTC
CSVEYIGLGTQQFF
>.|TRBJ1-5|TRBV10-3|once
TGTGCCATCAGGCAGGAGGCCAATCAGCCCCAGCATTTT
CAIRQEANQPQHF
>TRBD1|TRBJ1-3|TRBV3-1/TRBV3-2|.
TGTGCCAACGACGGACAGGGTGAAATTGGGACTGGAAACACCATATATTTT
CANDGQGEIGTGNTIYF
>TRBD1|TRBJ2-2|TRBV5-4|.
TGTGCCAGCAACCTGGGACAGCCGAACACCGGGGAGCTGTTTTTT
CASNLGQPNTGELFF
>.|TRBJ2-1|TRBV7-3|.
TGTGCCAGCAGCCAGGACTCTTTCGGTGAGCAGTTCTTC
CASSQDSFGEQFF
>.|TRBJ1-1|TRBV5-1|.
TGCGCCAGCAGCCCAACTCGCGGGGGTCGTGAGATGAACACTGAAGCTTTCTTT
CASSPTRGGREMNTEAFF
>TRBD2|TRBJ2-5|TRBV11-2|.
TGTGCCAGCAGCTTAGTTCCAGCGGGAGATCGGACCCAGTACTTC
CASSLVPAGDRTQYF
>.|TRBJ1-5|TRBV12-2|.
TGTGCAACCTCAAATGTGGGGGCGTGTCAGCCCCAGCATTTT
CATSNVGACQPQHF
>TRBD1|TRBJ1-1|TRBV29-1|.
TGCAGCGTTGAGTTGACAGGGGGCTTAAGGGCTTTCTTT
CSVELTGGLRAFF
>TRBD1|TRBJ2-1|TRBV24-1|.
TGTGCCACCAGTGACACAATCTACACAGGGGGCAAGTTCTTC
CATSDTIYTGGKFF
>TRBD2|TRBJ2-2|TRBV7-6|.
TGTGCCAGCAGCCCCCTCCGGGCTAGCGGGAACACCGGGGAGCTGTTTTTT
CASSPLRASGNTGELFF
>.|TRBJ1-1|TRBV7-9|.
TGTGCCAGCAGCTTGGGACATCTGAACACTGAAGCTTTCTTT
CASSLGHLNTEAFF
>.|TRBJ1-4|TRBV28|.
TGTGCCAGCAGTTTTTTTCTAACTAATGAAAAACTGTTTTTT
CASSFFLTNEKLFF
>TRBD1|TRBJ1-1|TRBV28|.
TGTGCCAGCATCCCGGGACAGGGTCTTAGCTTGAACACTGAAGCTTTCTTT
CASIPGQGLSLNTEAFF
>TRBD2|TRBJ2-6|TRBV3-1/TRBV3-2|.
TGTGCCAGCAGCCAGGGGGGGGGTGCCCAGGTCCTGACTTTC
CASSQGGGAQVLTF
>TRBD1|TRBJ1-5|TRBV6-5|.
TGTGCCAGCAGTACAGGGGAAGGACAGCCCCAGCATTTT
CASSTGEGQPQHF
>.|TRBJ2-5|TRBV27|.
TGTGCCAGCAGTTTAAGGGAGCTAGAGACCCAGTACTTC
CASSLRELETQYF
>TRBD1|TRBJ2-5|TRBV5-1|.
TGCGCCAGCAGCCCAGGTGACAGGGGCGGGCTTGAGACCCAGTACTTC
CASSPGDRGGLETQYF
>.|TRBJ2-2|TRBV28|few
TGTGCCAGCAAGAGGGCAGGCACCGGGGAGCTGTTTTTT
CASKRAGTGELFF
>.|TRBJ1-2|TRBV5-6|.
TGTGCCAGCAGCTTGGCCCAAACAAGGCGGGACTATGGCTACACCTTC
CASSLAQTRRDYGYTF
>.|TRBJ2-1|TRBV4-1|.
TGCGCCAGCAGCCAAGATATTCTTGTAGGGGACACCACCTACAATGAGCAGTTCTTC
CASSQDILVGDTTYNEQFF
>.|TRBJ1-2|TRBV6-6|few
TGTGCCAGCAGTTACGCAGGGTGGGACTATGGCTACACCTTC
CASSYAGWDYGYTF
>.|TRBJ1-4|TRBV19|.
TGTGCCAGTAGTGTCAAACAGGGCCATAAACTGTTTTTT
CASSVKQGHKLFF
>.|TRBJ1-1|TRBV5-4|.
TGTGCCAGCAGCTCGCGGGGGAACACTGAAGCTTTCTTT
CASSSRGNTEAFF
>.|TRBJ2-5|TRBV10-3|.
TGTGCCATCAGTGAGCAATGGGGGGGCGCGCAGGAGACCCAGTACTTC
CAISEQWGGAQETQYF
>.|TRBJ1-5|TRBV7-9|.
TGTGCCAGCAGCAGAGAGTCGGGGCAGCCCCAGCATTTT
CASSRESGQPQHF
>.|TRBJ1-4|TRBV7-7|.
TGTGCTAGCAGCACCGCGCAGGGTGAAAAACTGTTTTTT
CASSTAQGEKLFF
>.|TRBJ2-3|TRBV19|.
TGTGCCAGTAGTTCCAGGGCTAAAGATACGCAGTATTTT
CASSSRAKDTQYF
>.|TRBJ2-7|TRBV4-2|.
TGTGCCAGCAGCCCCGACTATACCTCCTACGAGCAGTACTTC
CASSPDYTSYEQYF
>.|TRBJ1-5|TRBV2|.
TGTGCCAGCACAGAGGGGAGGTATCAGCCCCAGCATTTT
CASTEGRYQPQHF
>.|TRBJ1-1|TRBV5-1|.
TGCGCCAGCAGCTTGGCGTTTACCGGAGCCTACACGGAGAACACTGAAGCTTTCTTT
CASSLAFTGAYTENTEAFF
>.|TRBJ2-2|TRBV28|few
TGTGCCAGCAGTCCGATGGGGCGGGGAGCGCCCGGGGAGCTGTTTTTT
CASSPMGRGAPGELFF
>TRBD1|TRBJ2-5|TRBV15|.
TGTGCCACCAGCTTGGGACAGGGGGCCGGGGAGACCCAGTACTTC
CATSLGQGAGETQYF
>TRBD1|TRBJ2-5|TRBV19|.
TGTGCCAGTAGTACGACAGGGGGCGGGGAGACCCAGTACTTC
CASSTTGGGETQYF
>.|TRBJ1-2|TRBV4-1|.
TGCGCCAGCAGCCAAGAAACACATAACTATGGCTACACCTTC
CASSQETHNYGYTF
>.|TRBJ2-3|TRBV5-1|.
TGCGCCAGCAGCTGGGACTCTAATCTTGATACGCAGTATTTT
CASSWDSNLDTQYF
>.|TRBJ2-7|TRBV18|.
TGTGCCAGCTCCCAACAGGACCCTTACGAGCAGTACTTC
CASSQQDPYEQYF
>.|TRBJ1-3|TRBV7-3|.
TGTGCCAGCAGCCTGTCAGACCCGGGCTCTGGAAACACCATATATTTT
CASSLSDPGSGNTIYF
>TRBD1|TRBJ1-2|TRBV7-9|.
TGTGCCAGCAGCTTAGAGGCAGGGGGTCGTGGCTACACCTTC
CASSLEAGGRGYTF
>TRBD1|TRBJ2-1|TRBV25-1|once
TGTGCCAGCACTCAGACAGGGACCTACAATGAGCAGTTCTTC
CASTQTGTYNEQFF
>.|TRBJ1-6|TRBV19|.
TGTGCCAGTAGTGCGTCGCGGGGGAATTCACCCCTCCACTTT
CASSASRGNSPLHF
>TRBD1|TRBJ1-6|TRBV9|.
TGTGCCAGCAGCGCCAAACAGGGGTCCTATAATTCACCCCTCCACTTT
CASSAKQGSYNSPLHF